This T cell receptor (beta chain) was profiled in a study of blood T cell repertoires in COVID-19. About the research overall: The United States, Italy and Spain were the sources of the acute and convalescent COVID-19 samples. From T cells, B-cell-depleted T cells, or PBMCs came the material, which was cDNA or gDNA.

As originally analysed: Counts of nucleated cells, estimated from reference gene primer amplification, were obtained. Repertoires were generated with immunoSEQ multiplex PCR, while TCRdb's copy carries only in-frame clones and drops some. The V and J calls and clone size come from that table; D and trimming were worked out from the DNA. This sample has 40,000 to 55,000 clones, with around 85% found just once. This receptor was obtained from a man aged 45-65 years with active COVID-19. The sequenced sample consisted of peripheral blood.

DNA of the CDR3: TGTGCCAGCAGCACCGGGACAGGGGTTAGAGGCTACACCTTC. Translating it yields CASSTGTGVRGYTF. The gene calls are TRBV7-2 and TRBJ1-2, with TRBD1 matching over 10 bases. J lost 8 bases, V lost 5 bases, and 8 bases had no gene match. This CDR3 has 14 amino acids. CDR1 and CDR2 (germline): SGHTA, FQGNSA.